Presented here are 10 T cell receptor beta chains from one specimen sequenced in a study of blood T cell repertoires in COVID-19. Clones were read by immunoSEQ multiplex PCR, and TCRdb kept only the in-frame ones, dropping some. The table lists under 300,000 clones, around 87% of them singletons. Sample: peripheral blood. These receptors were collected from a man between 60 and 70 years old who had recovered from COVID-19.

The chain is built from TRBV7-8 and TRBJ1-2; possibly TRBD1 for D (6 bases). Germline assignment: CDR1 SGHVS and CDR2 FQNEAQ. With 5 bases removed from V and 5 bases from J, the gap between germline ends came to 15 bases. This CDR3 is 14 amino acids long. CDR3 protein: CASSPSSRGYGYTF. Written as DNA, the CDR3 is TGTGCCAGCAGCCCGTCGTCTAGGGGGTATGGCTACACCTTC.

The chain is built from TRBV19 and TRBJ2-6, with D maybe TRBD2 (5 bases). Germline V gene sequence: CDR1 LNHDA, CDR2 SQIVND (reference sequence). This CDR3 contains 15 residues. V dropped 5 bases and J dropped 2 bases, with 10 bases sitting between them. As DNA, the CDR3 is TGTGCCAGTAGTTTGATGGGAGCTGGGGCCAACGTCCTGACTTTC. This gives the protein CASSLMGAGANVLTF.

This clone was seen a few times. J is TRBJ1-4 and V is TRBV6-5; 9 bases are shared with TRBD1. This CDR3 comprises 14 residues. V shed 6 bases and J 8 bases; nucleotides not matched to a gene: 7. Looked up from germline, CDR1 is MNHEY and CDR2 is SVGAGI. As DNA, the CDR3 is TGTGCCAGCAGGGGGGGGACAGGGTCGGAAAAACTGTTTTTT. Its translation is CASRGGTGSEKLFF.

The V gene is TRBV5-1, the J gene TRBJ2-5; no clear D gene. Germline V gene data show CDR1 as SGHRS and CDR2 as YFSETQ. V was trimmed by 1 base and J by 4 bases, leaving 8 bases between them. This CDR3 spans 13 amino acids. Here the CDR3 reads CASSLLLRETQYF. CDR3 coding DNA: TGCGCCAGCAGCTTGTTGTTGCGAGAGACCCAGTACTTC.

The genes are TRBV19 and TRBJ1-4; maybe TRBD1 (5 bases). The V end was cut by 10 bases, the J end by 4 bases, with 10 bases between. CDR3 length equals 12 residues. Germline V lookup: CDR1 LNHDA, CDR2 SQIVND (reference sequence). CDR3 residues: CATRGYNEKLFF. Here the CDR3 DNA reads TGTGCCACCCGGGGGTATAATGAAAAACTGTTTTTT.

The chain combines TRBV12-1 with TRBJ1-2. TRBV12-1 is tagged as a pseudogene. This CDR3 contains 15 residues. CDR3 DNA sequence: TGTGCCAGCAGCTTAGAGGGATACCTCCTCTATGGCTACACCTTC. The encoded protein is CASSLEGYLLYGYTF.

The V call is TRBV6-1, the J call TRBJ1-2; the D gene is possibly TRBD1 (6 bases). This CDR3 comprises 14 residues. V was pared by 2 bases and J by 4 bases, with 11 bases between. Germline values: CDR1 MNHNS, CDR2 SASEGT. CDR3 DNA sequence: TGTGCCAGCAGTGAAAGGGGGAAAGGCTATGGCTACACCTTC. It encodes CASSERGKGYGYTF.

The chain combines TRBV5-5 with TRBJ2-5; D is undetermined. There are 14 residues in the CDR3. The V and J ends lost 0 bases and 1 base respectively, with 7 bases between them. The V gene's germline CDR1 is SGHKS and CDR2 YYEKEE (reference sequence). In DNA, the CDR3 is TGTGCCAGCAGCTTGGTAGCTATCCAAGAGACCCAGTACTTC. Its translation: CASSLVAIQETQYF.

For the CDR3, the DNA is TGTGCCAGCAGGGACACCACCTATGGCTACACCTTC. This codes for CASRDTTYGYTF. The J gene is TRBJ1-2, the V gene TRBV9; D perhaps matches TRBD1 (5 bases). This CDR3 is built from 12 residues. V was cut by 5 bases and J by 4 bases, with 9 bases left in between. The V gene's germline CDR1 is SGDLS and CDR2 YYNGEE.

The gene calls are TRBV7-9 and TRBJ1-1; perhaps TRBD1 as D (6 bases). Trimming took off 3 bases at V and 4 bases at J, with 12 bases between the two ends. From germline, CDR1 is SEHNR and CDR2 FQNEAQ (reference sequence). The CDR3 is 14 residues long. DNA for the CDR3: TGTGCCAGCAGCTTGACCCACAGGGTCACTGAAGCTTTCTTT. Translated: CASSLTHRVTEAFF.